This TCR beta chain was recorded in a study of shared clonotypes between healthy human individuals. Naive CD8 cells comprised CD45RO-negative, CCR7-positively selected cells, excluding terminally differentiated effector memory CD45RA+ cells. TCRdb's copy holds only in-frame clones and misses some; the assay was immunoSEQ multiplex PCR. The sample carries some 2.1 million clones, roughly 93% recorded once. The CDR3 sequence is 14 residues long. The V end was cut by 6 bases, the J end by 3 bases, with 15 bases between. CDR1 and CDR2 from the germline V gene are GTSNPN and SVGIG (reference sequence). This chain links TRBV30 with TRBJ1-3; D might be TRBD1 (5 bases). Sequences were obtained from naive CD8+ T cells from PBMCs. The source is a man aged 18-30 years in good health. Some clones in this sample may be carry-over from other donors' samples. As DNA, the CDR3 is TGTGCCTGCTATCCGGGGGTGGATGGAAACACCATATATTTT. Protein: CACYPGVDGNTIYF. The full variable domain, rest sourced from reference TRBV30 and TRBJ1-3, is SQTIHQWPATLVQPVGSPLSLECTVEGTSNPNLYWYRQAAGRGLQLLFYSVGIGQISSEVPQNLSASRPQDRQFILSSKKLLLSDSGFYLCACYPGVDGNTIYFGEGSWLTVV.